Shown below are 7 T cell receptor beta chains from a single sample sequenced in a study of early T cells in non-severe SARS-CoV-2 infection. TCRdb fed the 5' RACE reads into MiXCR, producing one record per CDR3 protein. Of roughly 81,000 distinct CDR3 sequences in the sample, over 5% were seen once. The sample comprised whole blood. The receptors here all came from an adult who was a healthcare worker with PCR-confirmed SARS-CoV-2 infection or an uninfected control (not recorded which).

This clonotype was picked up many times. DNA for the CDR3: TGTGCCAGCAGTAGGGGGCAGAGGGAAAAACTGTTTTTT. Protein product: CASSRGQREKLFF. The rearrangement links TRBV12-3 or TRBV12-4 to TRBJ1-4, with 7 bases identical to TRBD1. Trimming cost V 5 bases and J 8 bases; bases outside gene matches: 5. The CDR3 length is 13 residues.

The rearrangement uses TRBV7-9 and TRBJ1-6, with 9 bases identical to TRBD1. CDR1 and CDR2 (germline): SEHNR, FQNEAQ (reference sequence). CDR3 length equals 14 residues. V lost 5 bases, J lost 7 bases, and 3 bases stayed unmatched. CDR3 sequence (DNA): TGTGCCAGCAGCGGGGACAGGGACAATTCACCCCTCCACTTT. Protein product: CASSGDRDNSPLHF.

The chain uses TRBV6-5 and TRBJ1-1; D unclear. Germline values: CDR1 MNHEY, CDR2 SVGAGI. Trimming removed 6 bases at V and 1 base at J, with 9 bases between. This CDR3 contains 13 residues. CDR3 residues: CASRATANTEAFF. The CDR3 DNA reads as TGTGCCAGCAGAGCAACAGCGAACACTGAAGCTTTCTTT.

This clonotype has only a few counts. The chain links TRBV4-2 to TRBJ2-7; no firm D call. V was trimmed by 4 bases and J by 2 bases, leaving 12 bases between them. The length of the CDR3 is 14 residues. The germline gives CDR1 LGHNA, CDR2 YNFKEQ. CDR3 loop: CASSPSNAAYEQYF. CDR3 DNA: TGTGCCAGCAGCCCAAGTAACGCGGCCTACGAGCAGTACTTC.

The chain uses TRBV28 and TRBJ1-5; D might be TRBD1 (6 bases). This CDR3 comprises 14 residues. Trimming cost V 7 bases and J 5 bases, with 15 bases left between them. CDR1 is MDHEN and CDR2 is SYDVKM in the germline V gene. Here the CDR3 DNA reads TGTGCCAGCAAGTTAGGGGGGAATTATCAGCCCCAGCATTTT. This codes for CASKLGGNYQPQHF.

This clonotype occurred a few times. V gene TRBV29-1 combines with J gene TRBJ2-7; D ambiguous. CDR3 length equals 12 residues. Trimming pared 4 bases from V and 4 bases from J, leaving 11 bases between. Germline V gene lookup returns CDR1 SQVTM and CDR2 ANQGSEA. The CDR3 DNA reads as TGCAGCGTTGTTGTGGGATTTTACGAGCAGTACTTC. This sequence encodes CSVVVGFYEQYF.

This clonotype appeared many times. The chain couples TRBV18 to TRBJ1-1; tentatively, D is TRBD1 (5 bases). This CDR3 has 13 amino acids. The ends were cut back, 5 bases at V and 1 base at J, with 8 bases in the middle. Germline V gene lookup returns CDR1 KGHSH and CDR2 LQKENI. Here the CDR3 DNA reads TGTGCCAGCTCATCAGGACAGAACACTGAAGCTTTCTTT. This sequence encodes CASSSGQNTEAFF.